Below are 29 T cell receptor beta chains sequenced from a single sample in a study of blood T cell repertoires in COVID-19. Clones were sequenced by immunoSEQ multiplex PCR, and TCRdb holds only the in-frame ones, with some missing. The sample shows roughly 200,000 clones, 86% of them seen only once. Specimen: peripheral blood. The origin of the receptors is a woman in her thirties with active or convalescent COVID-19.

V gene TRBV2 combines with J gene TRBJ1-1, with 12 bases matching TRBD1. Trimming cost V 4 bases and J 10 bases; bases outside gene matches: 13. Germline V lookup: CDR1 SNHLY, CDR2 FYNNEI. The CDR3 covers 16 residues. CDR3 sequence (DNA): TGTGCCAGCAGTGCTATATCGGGACAGGGGGCGCTGGGAGCTTTCTTT. Translation gives CASSAISGQGALGAFF.

The rearrangement joins TRBV11-2 to TRBJ2-3; D possibly corresponds to TRBD2 (7 bases). CDR1 is SGHAT and CDR2 is FQNNGV in the germline V gene. V gave up 7 bases and J gave up 4 bases, with 21 bases separating them. The CDR3 runs to 16 residues. The CDR3 reads CASTVLRGGRADTQYF. CDR3 nucleotide sequence: TGTGCCAGCACCGTCCTAAGGGGGGGTCGCGCAGATACGCAGTATTTT.

The gene calls are TRBV2 and TRBJ2-2; 11 bases are shared with TRBD2. CDR1 SNHLY and CDR2 FYNNEI come from the germline V gene. The CDR3 consists of 15 residues. The J segment lost 5 bases and the V segment lost 6 bases, leaving 5 bases of the junction unmatched. For the CDR3, the DNA is TGTGCCAGCAGCCTAGCGGGGGGCCTAACCGGGGAGCTGTTTTTT. This gives the protein CASSLAGGLTGELFF.

The chain recombines TRBV28 with TRBJ2-1, with 15 nucleotides matching TRBD2. The CDR3 consists of 15 residues. V dropped 11 bases and J dropped 9; count of bases not matched to a gene: 11. The germline V gene has CDR1 MDHEN and CDR2 SYDVKM. The CDR3 reads CAHRTSGRAYSEQFF. CDR3 nucleotide sequence: TGTGCCCACAGGACTAGCGGGAGGGCCTATAGTGAGCAGTTCTTC.

The J gene is TRBJ1-6, the V gene TRBV3-1 (or the pseudogene TRBV3-2); no reliable D call. The V and J ends lost 2 bases and 0 bases respectively, with 11 bases between them. The germline V gene encodes CDR1 LGHDT and CDR2 YNNKEL (reference sequence). The CDR3 is made up of 17 amino acids. CDR3: CASSQLATSSYNSPLHF. The CDR3 DNA is TGTGCCAGCAGCCAATTAGCAACTAGCTCCTATAATTCACCCCTCCACTTT.

The rearrangement uses TRBV19 and TRBJ1-6; D may be TRBD1 (6 bases). Per germline, CDR1 LNHDA and CDR2 SQIVND (reference sequence). This CDR3 comprises 14 residues. The CDR3 spells CATGTNSYNSPLHF. CDR3 nucleotides: TGTGCAACAGGGACCAACTCCTATAATTCACCCCTCCACTTT.

This sequence joins TRBV18 and TRBJ2-1; the D gene is possibly TRBD1 (6 bases). This CDR3 has 16 amino acids. CDR1 and CDR2 (germline): KGHSH, LQKENI. The ends were cut back, 3 bases at V and 4 bases at J, with 16 bases in the middle. The CDR3 here is CASSPRAGESYNEQFF. DNA of the CDR3: TGTGCCAGCTCACCCCGGGCAGGGGAGTCATACAATGAGCAGTTCTTC.

V and J are TRBV10-3 and TRBJ1-3; 10 bases map to TRBD1. The germline V gene has CDR1 ENHRY and CDR2 SYGVKD. The length of the CDR3 is 15 residues. V shed 4 bases, J shed 3 bases, and the junction held 3 bases outside the gene matches. The CDR3 spells CAISGQGAVGNTIYF. The CDR3 region has the DNA TGTGCCATCAGTGGACAGGGGGCGGTTGGAAACACCATATATTTT.

The chain couples TRBV6-5 to TRBJ1-1; weak D call: TRBD1 (5 bases). This CDR3 region has 13 residues. V dropped 0 bases and J dropped 7 bases, with 9 bases sitting between them. Per the germline V gene, CDR1 is MNHEY and CDR2 is SVGAGI. The CDR3 is CASSYSRQSEAFF. The CDR3 region has the DNA TGTGCCAGCAGTTACTCGAGACAGAGTGAAGCTTTCTTT.

This sequence joins TRBV6-5 and TRBJ1-6; no reliable D call. The CDR3 is 15 residues long. V dropped 2 bases and J dropped 8 bases, with 13 bases sitting between them. Looked up from germline, CDR1 is MNHEY and CDR2 is SVGAGI. CDR3: CASSYPPIGYSPLHF. The DNA for the CDR3 is TGTGCCAGCAGTTACCCTCCCATCGGGTATTCACCCCTCCACTTT.

The chain recombines TRBV7-9 with TRBJ1-1; 7 bases align to TRBD1. The J segment lost 5 bases and the V segment lost 6 bases, leaving 12 bases of the junction unmatched. The CDR3 covers 15 residues. Germline CDR1 SEHNR, CDR2 FQNEAQ (reference sequence). The DNA of the CDR3 is TGTGCCAGCAGTTTACCACAGGGGAGGTTAACTGAAGCTTTCTTT. Protein: CASSLPQGRLTEAFF.

The V call is TRBV28, the J call TRBJ1-5; 7 bases are a match to TRBD1. CDR1 is MDHEN and CDR2 is SYDVKM in the germline V gene. J was trimmed by 1 base and V by 5 bases; bases with no gene match: 2. The CDR3 sequence is 14 residues long. The CDR3 loop reads CASSTGESNQPQHF. CDR3 sequence (DNA): TGTGCCAGCAGTACAGGGGAGAGCAATCAGCCCCAGCATTTT. Full variable domain (outside the CDR3, taken from reference TRBV28 and TRBJ1-5): DVKVTQSSRYLVKRTGEKVFLECVQDMDHENMFWYRQDPGLGLRLIYFSYDVKMKEKGDIPEGYSVSREKKERFSLILESASTNQTSMYLCASSTGESNQPQHFGDGTRLSIL.

The J gene is TRBJ1-2, the V gene TRBV29-1; TRBD1 is a possible D gene (5 bases). Germline V gene lookup returns CDR1 SQVTM and CDR2 ANQGSEA. The CDR3 runs to 12 residues. Trimming shortened V by 4 bases and J by 10 bases, and 16 bases separated the two germline ends. CDR3 in amino acids: CSVGPGGPDYTF. CDR3 sequence (DNA): TGCAGCGTTGGGCCCGGGGGTCCCGACTACACCTTC.

The chain employs TRBV10-1 and TRBJ2-7; tentative D call: TRBD2 (6 bases). There are 13 residues in the CDR3. V lost 10 bases and J lost 3, with 16 bases in between. From germline, CDR1 is WNHNN and CDR2 SYGVQD (reference sequence). The CDR3 sequence: CATAPGLSYEQYF. For the CDR3, the DNA is TGCGCCACCGCACCGGGACTGAGCTACGAGCAGTACTTC.

The gene calls are TRBV11-2 and TRBJ2-1; no clear D. The CDR3 is 12 amino acids. From germline, CDR1 is SGHAT and CDR2 FQNNGV. V gave up 1 base and J gave up 5 bases, with 3 bases separating them. The CDR3 here is CASSLANNEQFF. Here the CDR3 DNA reads TGTGCCAGCAGCTTAGCCAACAATGAGCAGTTCTTC.

V is TRBV27 and J is TRBJ1-4, with a weak D call TRBD1 (6 bases). Looked up from germline, CDR1 is MNHEY and CDR2 is SMNVEV (reference sequence). Trimming left V 5 bases short and J 0 bases short, with 16 bases between. This CDR3 has 17 residues. This chain's CDR3 is CASSLSLRGATNEKLFF. The CDR3 bases are TGTGCCAGCAGTCTCTCACTCAGGGGTGCAACTAATGAAAAACTGTTTTTT. The variable domain in full, completed from reference TRBV27 and TRBJ1-4, reads EAQVTQNPRYLITVTGKKLTVTCSQNMNHEYMSWYRQDPGLGLRQIYYSMNVEVTDKGDVPEGYKVSRKEKRNFPLILESPSPNQTSLYFCASSLSLRGATNEKLFFGSGTQLSVL.

The J gene is TRBJ1-5, the V gene TRBV19; D perhaps matches TRBD1 (5 bases). This CDR3 spans 15 amino acids. The germline V gene encodes CDR1 LNHDA and CDR2 SQIVND (reference sequence). Deletions cut 0 bases from V and 1 base from J, with 7 bases between. CDR3 in DNA: TGTGCCAGTAGTATAGACAACAGGAGCAATCAGCCCCAGCATTTT. Translating it yields CASSIDNRSNQPQHF.

The chain has TRBV7-9 and TRBJ2-3; D not resolved. This CDR3 spans 14 amino acids. Germline V lookup: CDR1 SEHNR, CDR2 FQNEAQ (reference sequence). V lost 8 bases, J lost 0 bases, and 12 bases lay in between. The DNA for the CDR3 is TGTGCCAGCCAGGCGAACCCAAGCACAGATACGCAGTATTTT. Its protein is CASQANPSTDTQYF.

This clone has just a few counts. The V and J genes are TRBV12-3 or TRBV12-4 and TRBJ1-1, with 8 nucleotides matching TRBD1. V gave up 6 bases and J gave up 4 bases; unmatched junction bases: 1. The CDR3 is 12 amino acids. CDR3 sequence: CASSQGATEAFF. As DNA, the CDR3 is TGTGCCAGCAGCCAGGGGGCCACTGAAGCTTTCTTT.

The rearrangement uses TRBV12-3 or TRBV12-4 and TRBJ1-1, with TRBD1 matching 7 bases. The CDR3 totals 13 residues. J lost 5 bases, V lost 7 bases, and 7 bases had no gene match. CDR3 sequence reads: CASTPQGVTEAFF. CDR3 sequence (DNA): TGTGCCAGCACCCCGCAGGGGGTGACTGAAGCTTTCTTT.

The V gene is TRBV27, the J gene TRBJ1-1; the D gene is possibly TRBD1 (6 bases). V was cut by 4 bases and J by 10 bases, with 19 bases left in between. CDR3 length: 14 residues. Germline assignment: CDR1 MNHEY and CDR2 SMNVEV (reference sequence). CDR3: CASSSLAGGSGAFF. The CDR3 DNA follows: TGTGCCAGCAGTTCATTGGCGGGGGGCTCGGGAGCTTTCTTT.

This clone was picked up one time. J is TRBJ2-7 and V is TRBV5-5; 8 bases agree with TRBD1. Looked up from germline, CDR1 is SGHKS and CDR2 is YYEKEE (reference sequence). The CDR3 length is 12 residues. With 4 bases clipped from V and 6 bases from J, the junction kept 3 bases outside the gene matches. CDR3 sequence (DNA): TGTGCCAGCAGCCAGGACAGGGCCGAGCAGTACTTC. Residues: CASSQDRAEQYF.

The chain carries TRBV14 and TRBJ2-3; D unclear. The germline CDR1 and CDR2 sequences are SGHDN and FVKESK. V dropped 0 bases and J dropped 4 bases, with 17 bases sitting between them. This CDR3 is 17 amino acids long. CDR3 nucleotide sequence: TGTGCCAGCAGCCAAGACCCCGATTTCATTTACTCAGATACGCAGTATTTT. As protein: CASSQDPDFIYSDTQYF.

This chain connects TRBV28 to TRBJ1-3; D might be TRBD1 (5 bases). This CDR3 has 16 amino acids. The germline gives CDR1 MDHEN, CDR2 SYDVKM. Trimming left V 6 bases short and J 0 bases short, with 15 bases between. CDR3 residues: CASRSGRALSGNTIYF. DNA for the CDR3: TGTGCCAGCAGATCGGGCAGGGCCCTCTCTGGAAACACCATATATTTT.

In this sample, this clone turned up a few times. The rearrangement uses TRBV3-1 (or the pseudogene TRBV3-2) and TRBJ1-1; perhaps TRBD1 as D (6 bases). CDR3 length: 13 amino acids. Trimming pared 0 bases from V and 9 bases from J, leaving 11 bases between. Germline CDR1 reads LGHDT; CDR2 reads YNNKEL (reference sequence). The CDR3 reads CASSQDRGGQAFF. In DNA form, the CDR3 reads TGTGCCAGCAGCCAAGATCGGGGGGGCCAAGCTTTCTTT.

The chain couples TRBV19 to TRBJ1-1; no definite D call. Trimming took off 0 bases at V and 1 base at J, with 12 bases between the two ends. Germline V gene data show CDR1 as LNHDA and CDR2 as SQIVND (reference sequence). This CDR3 contains 16 residues. The CDR3 DNA is TGTGCCAGTAGTATAGACGGGAGCAGCTCGAACACTGAAGCTTTCTTT. Protein product: CASSIDGSSSNTEAFF.

V is TRBV29-1 and J is TRBJ1-4, with TRBD1 matching over 8 bases. The CDR3 is 17 residues long. Germline CDR1 SQVTM, CDR2 ANQGSEA. Trimming took 6 bases from V and 8 from J; bases not matched to a gene: 20. The CDR3: CSVDGQGGGISPEKLFF. In DNA, the CDR3 is TGCAGCGTCGACGGACAGGGAGGAGGAATTAGCCCGGAAAAACTGTTTTTT.

The rearrangement uses TRBV13 and TRBJ2-2, with TRBD1 as a possible D gene (5 bases). CDR1 and CDR2 from the germline V gene are PRHDT and FYEKMQ (reference sequence). The V end was cut by 7 bases, the J end by 0 bases, with 9 bases between. The CDR3 length is 14 residues. The CDR3: CASNGHSNTGELFF. DNA of the CDR3: TGTGCCAGCAATGGACACTCGAACACCGGGGAGCTGTTTTTT.

This clone was recorded once. The genes are TRBV12-3 or TRBV12-4 and TRBJ2-7; D call uncertain. CDR3 length: 12 residues. The ends were cut back, 7 bases at V and 6 bases at J, with 13 bases in the middle. CDR3 in amino acids: CASTFGAGEQYF. CDR3 nucleotide sequence: TGTGCCAGCACCTTTGGAGCTGGCGAGCAGTACTTC.